The rows below give T cell receptor beta chains drawn from one sample of a study of blood T cell repertoires in COVID-19. The repertoire was sequenced with immunoSEQ multiplex PCR; TCRdb's copy has only in-frame clones and lacks some. Of about 320,000 clones listed, roughly 90% are singletons. Sequenced material: PBMCs or T cells enriched from blood (not recorded which). Receptors originate from a woman in her twenties or thirties who had been exposed to COVID-19. The CDR3 runs from the conserved cysteine through the conserved F or W. D genes are given only for firm matches. Only some rows state a clone size, as once, few, many or a class for expanded clones.

j_gene: TRBJ1-5
d_gene: NA
abundance: NA
v_gene: TRBV6-5
CDR3aa: CASRPDRQLNQPQHF
CDR3nt: TGTGCCAGCAGGCCAGACAGACAGCTGAATCAGCCCCAGCATTTT

j_gene: TRBJ2-3
d_gene: NA
abundance: NA
v_gene: TRBV12-3/TRBV12-4
CDR3aa: CASNDERADTQYF
CDR3nt: TGTGCCAGCAATGATGAGCGCGCAGATACGCAGTATTTT

j_gene: TRBJ1-1
d_gene: TRBD1
abundance: NA
v_gene: TRBV27
CDR3aa: CASSPRQGHTEAFF
CDR3nt: TGTGCCAGCAGTCCAAGACAGGGGCACACTGAAGCTTTCTTT

j_gene: TRBJ2-7
d_gene: TRBD1
abundance: once
v_gene: TRBV5-4
CDR3aa: CASSLGQGAYEQYF
CDR3nt: TGTGCCAGCAGCCTGGGACAGGGGGCTTACGAGCAGTACTTC

j_gene: TRBJ2-3
d_gene: NA
abundance: NA
v_gene: TRBV7-3
CDR3aa: CASSSPGSTQYF
CDR3nt: TGTGCCAGCAGCTCCCCCGGGTCTACGCAGTATTTT

j_gene: TRBJ2-3
d_gene: TRBD2
abundance: NA
v_gene: TRBV2
CDR3aa: CASTRGGLDTQYF
CDR3nt: TGTGCCAGCACACGGGGGGGGTTAGATACGCAGTATTTT

j_gene: TRBJ1-4
d_gene: TRBD1
abundance: few
v_gene: TRBV30
CDR3aa: CAWIELRGNSEKLFF
CDR3nt: TGTGCCTGGATCGAGCTCAGGGGGAATAGTGAAAAACTGTTTTTT

j_gene: TRBJ1-6
d_gene: NA
abundance: NA
v_gene: TRBV4-1
CDR3aa: CASSQVGRNNSPLHF
CDR3nt: TGCGCCAGCAGCCAAGTTGGCAGAAATAATTCACCCCTCCACTTT

j_gene: TRBJ1-1
d_gene: NA
abundance: NA
v_gene: TRBV4-3
CDR3aa: CASRPGRGNTEAFF
CDR3nt: TGCGCCAGCAGGCCCGGAAGGGGGAACACTGAAGCTTTCTTT

j_gene: TRBJ1-1
d_gene: TRBD1
abundance: NA
v_gene: TRBV5-1
CDR3aa: CASSIQGAGGTEAFF
CDR3nt: TGCGCCAGCAGCATTCAGGGGGCCGGGGGCACTGAAGCTTTCTTT

j_gene: TRBJ1-5
d_gene: TRBD1
abundance: NA
v_gene: TRBV20-1
CDR3aa: CSASMTGGQPQHF
CDR3nt: TGCAGTGCTAGTATGACAGGGGGCCAGCCCCAGCATTTT

j_gene: TRBJ2-5
d_gene: TRBD1
abundance: NA
v_gene: TRBV6-5
CDR3aa: CASSFGQGQTQYF
CDR3nt: TGTGCCAGCAGTTTTGGACAGGGCCAGACCCAGTACTTC

j_gene: TRBJ2-3
d_gene: NA
abundance: NA
v_gene: TRBV3-1/TRBV3-2
CDR3aa: CASSKGVRPDTQYF
CDR3nt: TGTGCCAGCAGCAAGGGGGTACGCCCAGATACGCAGTATTTT

j_gene: TRBJ1-1
d_gene: NA
abundance: NA
v_gene: TRBV7-8
CDR3aa: CASSLGEGLRGNTEAFF
CDR3nt: TGTGCCAGCAGCTTAGGGGAGGGGTTAAGGGGGAACACTGAAGCTTTCTTT

j_gene: TRBJ2-3
d_gene: TRBD2
abundance: once
v_gene: TRBV7-8
CDR3aa: CASSLAGTSGGAATTQYF
CDR3nt: TGTGCCAGCAGCTTAGCCGGGACTAGCGGGGGGGCCGCAACTACGCAGTATTTT

j_gene: TRBJ1-4
d_gene: TRBD1
abundance: NA
v_gene: TRBV10-3
CDR3aa: CAIRGTGDGEKLFF
CDR3nt: TGTGCCATCAGGGGGACAGGGGATGGTGAAAAACTGTTTTTT

j_gene: TRBJ1-5
d_gene: NA
abundance: NA
v_gene: TRBV2
CDR3aa: CASSATGNGQPQHF
CDR3nt: TGTGCCAGCAGCGCCACAGGGAATGGTCAGCCCCAGCATTTT

j_gene: TRBJ1-4
d_gene: TRBD1
abundance: NA
v_gene: TRBV30
CDR3aa: CAWSTGQGAGNEKLFF
CDR3nt: TGTGCCTGGAGTACAGGACAGGGGGCTGGTAATGAAAAACTGTTTTTT

j_gene: TRBJ1-5
d_gene: TRBD1
abundance: NA
v_gene: TRBV6-5
CDR3aa: CASSSDRGQPQHF
CDR3nt: TGTGCCAGCAGTTCGGACAGGGGACAGCCCCAGCATTTT

j_gene: TRBJ2-3
d_gene: TRBD2
abundance: NA
v_gene: TRBV4-1
CDR3aa: CASSLTSGGAMSTDTQYF
CDR3nt: TGCGCCAGCAGCCTAACTAGCGGGGGGGCTATGAGCACAGATACGCAGTATTTT

j_gene: TRBJ1-5
d_gene: NA
abundance: NA
v_gene: TRBV19
CDR3aa: CASSPRGGRNQPQHF
CDR3nt: TGTGCCAGTAGTCCTAGAGGCGGCCGCAATCAGCCCCAGCATTTT

j_gene: TRBJ1-5
d_gene: NA
abundance: NA
v_gene: TRBV6-5
CDR3aa: CASSYSGQIQPQHF
CDR3nt: TGTGCCAGCAGTTACTCAGGACAGATTCAGCCCCAGCATTTT

j_gene: TRBJ1-4
d_gene: NA
abundance: once
v_gene: TRBV19
CDR3aa: CASSIQGGFNEKLFF
CDR3nt: TGTGCCAGTAGTATACAGGGCGGATTTAATGAAAAACTGTTTTTT